A selection of T cell receptor beta chains follows, all from one sample in a study of Ad26.COV2.S vaccination and SARS-CoV-2 variants. Assay: immunoSEQ multiplex PCR; the TCRdb copy retains only in-frame clones and omits some. The sample consists of 200,000 to 250,000 clones, over 75% of them appearing once. The source was peripheral blood, collected in a trial of Ad26.COV2.S vaccine versus placebo. These receptors were taken from a person aged 18-60 years who received the Ad26.COV2.S COVID-19 vaccine or a placebo. CDR3s include the opening cysteine and the closing phenylalanine or tryptophan. A D gene is named only where the DNA matches it firmly. Only part of the rows carry a size: once, few, many, or a class if the clone is expanded.

J: TRBJ2-7; size: NA; D: NA; V: TRBV24-1; DNA: TGTGCCACCGCTTCCGGGACCAGCTCCTACGAGCAGTACTTC; CDR3: CATASGTSSYEQYF
J: TRBJ1-2; size: NA; D: NA; V: TRBV28; DNA: TGTGCCAGCAGGGGCTATGGCTACACCTTC; CDR3: CASRGYGYTF
J: TRBJ2-3; size: NA; D: NA; V: TRBV30; DNA: TGTGCCTGGGGTAGGGGGGACAGTCCCACAGATACGCAGTATTTT; CDR3: CAWGRGDSPTDTQYF
J: TRBJ2-4; size: NA; D: TRBD2; V: TRBV4-3; DNA: TGCGCCAGCAGCCAAGTGGCGGGAGGGCCCTTGTCCAAAAACATTCAGTACTTC; CDR3: CASSQVAGGPLSKNIQYF
J: TRBJ2-1; size: NA; D: NA; V: TRBV7-8; DNA: TGTGCCAGCAGCTTTGGATTCTCTAACAATGAGCAGTTCTTC; CDR3: CASSFGFSNNEQFF
J: TRBJ2-7; size: NA; D: NA; V: TRBV3-1/TRBV3-2; DNA: TGTGCCAGCAGCCCGGACAGATTCTACGAGCAGTACTTC; CDR3: CASSPDRFYEQYF
J: TRBJ2-2; size: few; D: NA; V: TRBV11-2; DNA: TGTGCCAGCAGTAGTATAAGGACCGGGGAGCTGTTTTTT; CDR3: CASSSIRTGELFF
J: TRBJ1-2; size: NA; D: NA; V: TRBV5-6; DNA: TGTGCCAGCAGCTCAACAGGGACCGGAGCTAACTATGGCTACACCTTC; CDR3: CASSSTGTGANYGYTF
J: TRBJ1-3; size: NA; D: NA; V: TRBV6-1; DNA: TGTGCCAGCAGTGAAGGTGCCTCTGGAAACACCATATATTTT; CDR3: CASSEGASGNTIYF
J: TRBJ2-3; size: NA; D: TRBD2; V: TRBV15; DNA: TGTGCCACCAGCAGAGGGGACCTAGCGGGGGGGAGCGCAGATACGCAGTATTTT; CDR3: CATSRGDLAGGSADTQYF
J: TRBJ2-1; size: NA; D: NA; V: TRBV19; DNA: TGTGCCAGTAGTGCCCGGGACCTAGGGGGCAATGAGCAGTTCTTC; CDR3: CASSARDLGGNEQFF
J: TRBJ2-1; size: NA; D: NA; V: TRBV28; DNA: TGTGCCAGCAGTTTATTGGGGGGTGCTGAGCAGTTCTTC; CDR3: CASSLLGGAEQFF
J: TRBJ2-1; size: NA; D: NA; V: TRBV5-4; DNA: TGTGCCAGCAGCTCTGACGGGACTCAGTACAATGAGCAGTTCTTC; CDR3: CASSSDGTQYNEQFF
J: TRBJ2-3; size: NA; D: TRBD2; V: TRBV11-3; DNA: TGTGCCAGCAGTTCAAGCGGGAGTTCGCAGTATTTT; CDR3: CASSSSGSSQYF
J: TRBJ2-7; size: NA; D: NA; V: TRBV7-6; DNA: TGTGCCAGCAGCTTAGCGGGTGGCACCCCAAACGAGCAGTACTTC; CDR3: CASSLAGGTPNEQYF
J: TRBJ2-3; size: once; D: TRBD2; V: TRBV5-6; DNA: TGTGCCAGCAGCTTGGTAACTAGCGGGAGAATAGATACGCAGTATTTT; CDR3: CASSLVTSGRIDTQYF
J: TRBJ2-1; size: NA; D: TRBD2; V: TRBV7-9; DNA: TGTGCCAGCAGCTCTATATTGGGACTAGCGGGACCATACAATGAGCAGTTCTTC; CDR3: CASSSILGLAGPYNEQFF
J: TRBJ2-3; size: NA; D: TRBD2; V: TRBV5-3; DNA: TGTGCCAGAAGCTTGGCGTTGGGACTAGCGGGAGGGCCTAGGGGAGATACGCAGTATTTT; CDR3: CARSLALGLAGGPRGDTQYF
J: TRBJ2-7; size: NA; D: NA; V: TRBV30; DNA: TGTGCCTGGACTAGAAGCTACGAGCAGTACTTC; CDR3: CAWTRSYEQYF
J: TRBJ1-2; size: NA; D: NA; V: TRBV7-9; DNA: TGTGCCAGCAGCTTTAGAGGGGGTTGGAACTATGGCTACACCTTC; CDR3: CASSFRGGWNYGYTF
J: TRBJ2-3; size: NA; D: NA; V: TRBV4-3; DNA: TGCGCCCGCAGCCAAGATGACTCTGCCGGGAGTTGGGCAGATACGCAGTATTTT; CDR3: CARSQDDSAGSWADTQYF
J: TRBJ2-5; size: once; D: NA; V: TRBV7-9; DNA: TGTGCCAGCAGCTTCCCCCGCGGCCAGCAAGAGACCCAGTACTTC; CDR3: CASSFPRGQQETQYF
J: TRBJ2-5; size: NA; D: NA; V: TRBV4-3; DNA: TGCGCCAGCAGCAAACAATTGGGGGGGGGCTGGGAGACCCAGTACTTC; CDR3: CASSKQLGGGWETQYF
J: TRBJ1-5; size: few; D: NA; V: TRBV30; DNA: TGTGCCTGGAGTACAGGGCACAATCAGCCCCAGCATTTT; CDR3: CAWSTGHNQPQHF
J: TRBJ1-6; size: NA; D: NA; V: TRBV27; DNA: TGTGCCAGCAGTTTATCTCGGGATTCACCCCTCCACTTT; CDR3: CASSLSRDSPLHF
J: TRBJ2-7; size: NA; D: TRBD1; V: TRBV7-6; DNA: TGTGCCAGCAGCCCCAGGACAGGGGGCGACGAGCAGTACTTC; CDR3: CASSPRTGGDEQYF
J: TRBJ1-6; size: NA; D: TRBD1; V: TRBV4-1; DNA: TGCGCCAGCAGCCAAGACTCGGGACAGGGGGCTCCTTCATCACCCCTCCACTTT; CDR3: CASSQDSGQGAPSSPLHF
J: TRBJ1-1; size: NA; D: TRBD1; V: TRBV13; DNA: TGTGCCAGCAGCGCCACAGGGGCGAACACTGAAGCTTTCTTT; CDR3: CASSATGANTEAFF
J: TRBJ2-7; size: NA; D: NA; V: TRBV12-3/TRBV12-4; DNA: TGTGCCAGCAGATCGGACGGGTACGACGAGCAGTACTTC; CDR3: CASRSDGYDEQYF
J: TRBJ2-5; size: once; D: NA; V: TRBV7-7; DNA: TGTGCTAGCAGCTTAGAGGGACGTCGCCAAGAGACCCAGTACTTC; CDR3: CASSLEGRRQETQYF
J: TRBJ1-1; size: NA; D: TRBD1; V: TRBV9; DNA: TGTGCCAGCAGCGTACTGGACAGGGGGAACACTGAAGCTTTCTTT; CDR3: CASSVLDRGNTEAFF
J: TRBJ1-5; size: NA; D: TRBD1; V: TRBV10-3; DNA: TGTGCCATCAGTGAGTCGACAGGGCAGAATCAGCCCCAGCATTTT; CDR3: CAISESTGQNQPQHF
J: TRBJ1-2; size: NA; D: TRBD1; V: TRBV5-4; DNA: TGTGCCAGCAGCTTGGGGACAGGATTAAACTATGGCTACACCTTC; CDR3: CASSLGTGLNYGYTF
J: TRBJ1-6; size: NA; D: NA; V: TRBV30; DNA: TGTGCCTGGAGTATGGGACTCGGTAATTCACCCCTCCACTTT; CDR3: CAWSMGLGNSPLHF
J: TRBJ2-5; size: NA; D: TRBD1; V: TRBV27; DNA: TGTGCCAGCAGCCGAAGGACAGGGGAAAGAGGAGAGACCCAGTACTTC; CDR3: CASSRRTGERGETQYF
J: TRBJ2-7; size: NA; D: NA; V: TRBV9; DNA: TGTGCCAGCAGCGGCCTGGGGGGCGGCCTAGGGGTCGAGCAGTACTTC; CDR3: CASSGLGGGLGVEQYF
J: TRBJ2-1; size: NA; D: NA; V: TRBV6-5; DNA: TGTGCCAGCAGTATAACCAGGGACCATGAGCAGTTCTTC; CDR3: CASSITRDHEQFF